This TCR beta chain was captured in a study of OX40 agonist ivuxolimab in advanced cancers. Looking at the study overall: Intravenous ivuxolimab at 0.01 to 10 mg/kg was given to patients every 2 weeks. Study-level results: CD8+ T cells (on average) carried more expanded clones than CD4+ T cells. Doses of 0.1 to 3.0 mg/kg were accompanied by clonal expansion of CD4+ and CD8+ blood T cells by week 6. Some of the lowest clonal expansion was seen in partial responders at 0.1-3.0 mg/kg.

CDR3 size: 15 residues. Germline lookup yields CDR1 SSHAT and CDR2 FNYEAQ (reference sequence). On this clone itself: Its antigen is currently unknown. An end of the junction does not agree with germline; a read error may underlie this.

The method was immunoSEQ multiplex PCR; TCRdb's version includes in-frame clones alone and lacks a portion of them. The table lists 40,000 to 60,000 clones, 85% to 95% of them singletons, with around 25% in the top ten. This chain connects TRBV7-7 to TRBJ2-5; possible D gene TRBD2, 5 bases. The material was CD4+ or CD8+ T cells sorted from blood, obtained in a trial of the OX40 agonist ivuxolimab. The receptor comes from an adult with an advanced solid tumor such as melanoma, head and neck, liver or kidney cancer. The CDR3 DNA follows: TGTGCTAGCAGCCCGGACGGACGAGGGCAAGAGACCCAGTACTTC. The encoded protein is CASSPDGRGQETQYF.